The rows below give T cell receptor beta chains drawn from one sample of a study of blood T cells in healthy people across ages. TCRdb reprocessed the 5' RACE reads via MiXCR and lists one record per CDR3 protein. Altogether some 800,000 distinct CDR3 sequences are present, around a quarter being singletons, with the ten largest covering approximately 3.7%. These sequences were also reported in another study, on T cells of mothers and their children.

Sequencing was performed on blood. The receptors here all came from a boy younger than 18 in good health. CDR3s include the opening cysteine and the closing phenylalanine or tryptophan. The order of the fields is clone size, V gene, CDR3 length, D gene, J gene, CDR3 DNA, CDR3 protein. D genes are given only for firm matches. Size is stated for part of the rows, as once, few or many counts, or as a class when the clone is expanded.

abundance: few; v_gene: TRBV29-1; len: 16; d_gene: -; j_gene: TRBJ1-4; CDR3nt: TGCAGCGTTGGCAGGCTTCTGTATCTGGCTAATGAAAAACTGTTTTTT; CDR3aa: CSVGRLLYLANEKLFF
abundance: few; v_gene: TRBV6-2/TRBV6-3; len: 13; d_gene: -; j_gene: TRBJ1-4; CDR3nt: TGTGCCAGCTGCCTTTCAACTAATGAAAAACTGTTTTTT; CDR3aa: CASCLSTNEKLFF
abundance: -; v_gene: TRBV14; len: 17; d_gene: TRBD2; j_gene: TRBJ2-1; CDR3nt: TGTGCCAGCAGCCGTCCGGCACTAGCGGGAGGCGGCAATGAGCAGTTCTTC; CDR3aa: CASSRPALAGGGNEQFF
abundance: -; v_gene: TRBV6-5; len: 14; d_gene: -; j_gene: TRBJ2-3; CDR3nt: TGTGCCAGCAGTTACTCCCCGACCGGGGATACGCAGTATTTT; CDR3aa: CASSYSPTGDTQYF
abundance: -; v_gene: TRBV7-9; len: 11; d_gene: -; j_gene: TRBJ1-5; CDR3nt: TGTGCCAGCAGTCGTGACAGAAGCCAGCATTTT; CDR3aa: CASSRDRSQHF
abundance: -; v_gene: TRBV7-9; len: 15; d_gene: -; j_gene: TRBJ2-1; CDR3nt: TGTGTCAGCAGTTGGACATCCTTGGAGGACAATAAGCAGTTCTTC; CDR3aa: CVSSWTSLEDNKQFF
abundance: once; v_gene: TRBV27; len: 13; d_gene: -; j_gene: TRBJ2-4; CDR3nt: TGTGCCAGCAGTTACGACCGAGGAGACATTCAGTACTTC; CDR3aa: CASSYDRGDIQYF
abundance: few; v_gene: TRBV19; len: 14; d_gene: -; j_gene: TRBJ1-1; CDR3nt: TGTGCCAGTAGTATGGGAGGTACGAACACTGAAGCTTTCTTT; CDR3aa: CASSMGGTNTEAFF
abundance: -; v_gene: TRBV15; len: 15; d_gene: TRBD2; j_gene: TRBJ2-1; CDR3nt: TGTGCCACCAGCATCAGGACTAGCGGGGACAATGAGCAGTTCTTC; CDR3aa: CATSIRTSGDNEQFF
abundance: -; v_gene: TRBV10-3; len: 13; d_gene: -; j_gene: TRBJ1-2; CDR3nt: TGTCCCATCAACCTCGCGGACGGGTCCGGCTACACCTTC; CDR3aa: CPINLADGSGYTF
abundance: -; v_gene: TRBV7-2; len: 15; d_gene: TRBD1; j_gene: TRBJ1-5; CDR3nt: TGTGCCAGCAGCTTGGGACAGGGGGCTGGGGAGCCCCAGCATTTT; CDR3aa: CASSLGQGAGEPQHF
abundance: few; v_gene: TRBV11-2; len: 15; d_gene: -; j_gene: TRBJ2-3; CDR3nt: TGTGCCAGCAGCTTAGCGGGATATCCCCCAGATACACAGTATTTT; CDR3aa: CASSLAGYPPDTQYF
abundance: few; v_gene: TRBV7-8; len: 13; d_gene: -; j_gene: TRBJ1-1; CDR3nt: TGTGCCAGCAGCGGGGGAGTAAACACTGAAGCTTTCTTT; CDR3aa: CASSGGVNTEAFF
abundance: few; v_gene: TRBV29-1; len: 16; d_gene: -; j_gene: TRBJ1-5; CDR3nt: TGCAGCGTTGTACTTGTAGGGCGCAGGGGTCGGCAGCCCCAGCATTTT; CDR3aa: CSVVLVGRRGRQPQHF
abundance: -; v_gene: TRBV18; len: 13; d_gene: TRBD1; j_gene: TRBJ2-7; CDR3nt: TGTGCCAGCTCACGGAGGGACAGGGACGAGCAGTACTTC; CDR3aa: CASSRRDRDEQYF
abundance: -; v_gene: TRBV18; len: 14; d_gene: -; j_gene: TRBJ1-6; CDR3nt: TGTGCCAGCTCAGGTGGGAGCGAATATTCACCCCTCCACTTT; CDR3aa: CASSGGSEYSPLHF
abundance: few; v_gene: TRBV28; len: 13; d_gene: TRBD1; j_gene: TRBJ2-7; CDR3nt: TGTGCCAGCGGGCCGGGACAGAGACGGGAGCAGTACTTC; CDR3aa: CASGPGQRREQYF
abundance: -; v_gene: TRBV20-1; len: 14; d_gene: TRBD1; j_gene: TRBJ2-7; CDR3nt: TGCAGTGTTAGAGGGGACAGGGCCGCCTACGAGCAGTACTTC; CDR3aa: CSVRGDRAAYEQYF
abundance: few; v_gene: TRBV4-2; len: 16; d_gene: TRBD1; j_gene: TRBJ2-5; CDR3nt: TGTGCCAGTAGCCAGTTCTCCGGGACAGAACAAGAGACCCAGTACTTC; CDR3aa: CASSQFSGTEQETQYF
abundance: few; v_gene: TRBV10-3; len: 14; d_gene: -; j_gene: TRBJ1-3; CDR3nt: TGTGCCATCAGTGCGCCGAGCTCTGGAAACACCATATATTTT; CDR3aa: CAISAPSSGNTIYF
abundance: few; v_gene: TRBV4-1; len: 16; d_gene: -; j_gene: TRBJ1-4; CDR3nt: TGCGCCAGCAGCCCCACGGGCGTTGCAACTAATGAAAAACTGTTTTTT; CDR3aa: CASSPTGVATNEKLFF
abundance: few; v_gene: TRBV5-1; len: 13; d_gene: -; j_gene: TRBJ1-2; CDR3nt: TGCGCCAGCAGCTTGGAGGGCCCCGATTTCTACACCTTC; CDR3aa: CASSLEGPDFYTF
abundance: few; v_gene: TRBV4-1; len: 16; d_gene: TRBD2; j_gene: TRBJ2-7; CDR3nt: TGCGCCAGCAGCCAAGATCTCCTAGCGGGAGGCTACGAGCAGTACTTC; CDR3aa: CASSQDLLAGGYEQYF
abundance: -; v_gene: TRBV20-1; len: 15; d_gene: TRBD2; j_gene: TRBJ2-7; CDR3nt: TGCAGTGCTCCCTGGGTAGGCGGGAGCTCCTACGAGCAGTACTTC; CDR3aa: CSAPWVGGSSYEQYF
abundance: -; v_gene: TRBV2; len: 15; d_gene: TRBD2; j_gene: TRBJ2-3; CDR3nt: TGTGCCAGCAGTGCTAGCGGGAGCAACACAGATACGCAGTATTTT; CDR3aa: CASSASGSNTDTQYF
abundance: -; v_gene: TRBV20-1; len: 14; d_gene: -; j_gene: TRBJ1-3; CDR3nt: TGCAGTGCTAGAAATGCAGGGGACGGAAACACCATATATTTT; CDR3aa: CSARNAGDGNTIYF
abundance: few; v_gene: TRBV25-1; len: 17; d_gene: -; j_gene: TRBJ2-6; CDR3nt: TGTGCCTGCAGGGGGGACAGAAGTTTCTCTGGGGCCAACGTCCTGACTTTC; CDR3aa: CACRGDRSFSGANVLTF
abundance: -; v_gene: TRBV11-1; len: 11; d_gene: -; j_gene: TRBJ2-2; CDR3nt: TGTGCCAGCAGCGGGGTCGGGGAGCTGTTTTTT; CDR3aa: CASSGVGELFF
abundance: few; v_gene: TRBV7-2; len: 15; d_gene: TRBD1; j_gene: TRBJ2-4; CDR3nt: TGTGCCAGCAGCTCAGGAACGGACAGGAAAAACATTCAGTACTTC; CDR3aa: CASSSGTDRKNIQYF
abundance: -; v_gene: TRBV20-1; len: 16; d_gene: TRBD2; j_gene: TRBJ2-3; CDR3nt: TGCAGTGCAACCGTTTTACTAGCGGCCCGCACAGATACGCAGTATTTT; CDR3aa: CSATVLLAARTDTQYF
abundance: -; v_gene: TRBV6-5; len: 13; d_gene: -; j_gene: TRBJ1-1; CDR3nt: TGTGCCAGCAGTTACGTAGGAAGGACTGAAGCTTTCTTT; CDR3aa: CASSYVGRTEAFF
abundance: -; v_gene: TRBV20-1; len: 11; d_gene: -; j_gene: TRBJ2-5; CDR3nt: TGCAGTGCTAGAGATAAAGAGACCCAGTACTTC; CDR3aa: CSARDKETQYF
abundance: few; v_gene: TRBV7-8; len: 13; d_gene: -; j_gene: TRBJ1-5; CDR3nt: TGTGCCAGCAGCCCTAGGGACATCCAGCCCCAGCATTTT; CDR3aa: CASSPRDIQPQHF
abundance: -; v_gene: TRBV11-2; len: 14; d_gene: TRBD1; j_gene: TRBJ2-7; CDR3nt: TGTGCCATCGTAGCAGGGGGTTATCCCTACGAGCAGTACTTC; CDR3aa: CAIVAGGYPYEQYF